Listed here are 6 T cell receptor beta chains from one sample, sequenced in a study of PD-1 blockade in classical Hodgkin lymphoma. Every single patient, without exception, relapsed after autologous stem cell transplantation, and brentuximab vedotin exposure varied. TCRdb keeps only in-frame clones here, not all; method: immunoSEQ multiplex PCR. The repertoire holds 20,000 to 30,000 clones, more than 60% seen once, with approximately 7.7% in the top ten. This specimen was peripheral blood mononuclear cells (PBMCs), taken before the second cycle of nivolumab. Receptor source: a human donor with classical Hodgkin lymphoma.

In regard to this clone: At one of its ends the junction is not consistent with the germline gene, which may arise from a read error. This chain connects TRBV4-3 to TRBJ2-7, with 7 bases matching TRBD2. Germline CDR1 reads LGHNA; CDR2 reads YSLEER. CDR3 length: 13 residues. The CDR3 spells CASSQNRGLRVLF. The CDR3 bases are TGCGCCAGCAGCCAAAACCGGGGACTACGCGTCCTCTTC.

This chain links TRBV28 with TRBJ2-1; 8 positions match TRBD1. V lost 3 bases to trimming and J lost 7 bases; unmatched junction nucleotides: 8. CDR3 length equals 15 residues. Germline V gene data show CDR1 as MDHEN and CDR2 as SYDVKM. Here the CDR3 DNA reads TGTGCCAGCAGTTTTCTGGACAGGGTTTTAAATGAGCAGTTCTTC. Its protein is CASSFLDRVLNEQFF.

The gene calls are TRBV28 and TRBJ2-3; the D gene is possibly TRBD2 (7 bases). V was pared by 6 bases and J by 4 bases, with 14 bases between. Per the germline V gene, CDR1 is MDHEN and CDR2 is SYDVKM. This CDR3 is built from 14 residues. As DNA, the CDR3 is TGTGCCAGCAGAAGGGGGGGTGCGCCAGATACGCAGTATTTT. Its protein product is CASRRGGAPDTQYF.

V and J are TRBV4-3 and TRBJ1-1; D perhaps matches TRBD1 (6 bases). Deletions cut 0 bases from V and 4 bases from J, with 9 bases between. Per germline, CDR1 LGHNA and CDR2 YSLEER. This CDR3 is 14 amino acids long. The CDR3 reads CASSQDRGATEAFF. The CDR3 DNA is TGCGCCAGCAGCCAAGACAGGGGCGCCACTGAAGCTTTCTTT.

A few counts support this clone. The gene calls are TRBV5-1 and TRBJ2-7, with D hard to call. CDR3 length equals 11 residues. V lost 4 bases, J lost 3 bases, and 5 bases lay in between. Germline V gives CDR1 SGHRS, CDR2 YFSETQ. For the CDR3, the DNA is TGCGCCAGCAGCGTCGGCTACGAGCAGTACTTC. Its protein is CASSVGYEQYF.

This sequence joins TRBV6-1 and TRBJ1-5, with TRBD1 matching over 8 bases. Germline trimming cut 6 bases from V and 6 bases from J; bases unmatched to any gene: 10. The CDR3 has 15 residues. In germline, CDR1 is MNHNS, CDR2 SASEGT. The CDR3 DNA reads TGTGCCAGCAGCCCGGACAGGGTAACGGGTCAGCCCCAGCATTTT. This translates into CASSPDRVTGQPQHF.